This TCR beta chain was captured in a study of T cells in Graves' hyperthyroidism and ophthalmopathy. Authors of the study amplified TCR beta CDR3 regions from RNA transcripts. Using the HTBI primer set, a first-round RT-PCR was run on the TCR CDR3. Each CDR3 protein gets one entry after TCRdb re-called the multiplex PCR reads with MiXCR. This repertoire shows approximately 700,000 distinct CDR3 sequences, just under 45% found once; its top ten account for 7% to 7.5%. This clonotype has a handful of counts. Antigen: not known. The study based diagnoses on clinical symptoms, serum thyroxine and TRAb, thyroid ultrasound and orbital computed tomography. Germline lookup yields CDR1 DFQATT and CDR2 SNEGSKA (reference sequence). After removal of 6 bases from V and 7 bases from J, the junction contained 9 bases not matched to a gene. The CDR3 covers 13 residues. General study results and limits: Most clonotypes expanded in thyroid above 0.001 were likewise present in blood.

The sample was peripheral blood or thyroid tissue (not recorded which). The receptor was derived from an adult man with Graves' disease, either hyperthyroidism or ophthalmopathy (not recorded which). The chain is built from TRBV20-1 and TRBJ2-5, with 9 bases matching TRBD2. The CDR3, as DNA: TGCAGTGCGGGGGCGGGAGGGCCCGGGACCCAGTACTTC. Encoded protein: CSAGAGGPGTQYF.